These 10 T cell receptor beta chains were all obtained from the same sample, sequenced in a study of T-cell reconstitution after alpha-beta-depleted transplantation in children. Unique molecular identifiers were incorporated during preparation of the TCRbeta library. TCRdb analysed the PCR reads with MiXCR anew, one entry per CDR3 protein. The repertoire holds about 500,000 distinct CDR3 sequences, with 10% to 12% as singletons. Sequencing was performed on PBMCs, mostly from graft donor cells, taken 180 days after TCRalphabeta/CD19-depleted stem cell transplant. Receptors were obtained from a female patient between 2 and 15 years old who had a stem cell transplant for aplastic anemia, so the T cells may come from the graft donor.

This sequence joins TRBV5-6 and TRBJ2-2; TRBD2 agrees at 9 bases. CDR3 size: 15 residues. Unmatched junction bases numbered 4, after V lost 1 base and J lost 6 bases. Germline V gene sequence: CDR1 SGHDT, CDR2 YYEEEE. The CDR3 DNA is TGTGCCAGCAGCTTGATAGCGGGAGCGGCCGGGGAGCTGTTTTTT. Translation gives CASSLIAGAAGELFF.

This clonotype showed up just a few times. V usage is TRBV29-1 and J usage is TRBJ1-1; D remains ambiguous. The germline V gene encodes CDR1 SQVTM and CDR2 ANQGSEA. This CDR3 contains 13 residues. V was pared by 4 bases and J by 2 bases, with 11 bases between. The CDR3 sequence: CSVGEGRNTEAFF. The CDR3 coding sequence is TGCAGCGTTGGGGAGGGCCGTAACACTGAAGCTTTCTTT.

This clonotype was found many times. The gene calls are TRBV28 and TRBJ1-5, with D hard to call. Germline V gives CDR1 MDHEN, CDR2 SYDVKM. V was clipped by 5 bases and J by 6 bases, with 8 bases between them. The CDR3 is 12 residues long. The CDR3 reads CASSPLAQPQHF. The CDR3 DNA follows: TGTGCCAGCAGTCCCCTCGCTCAGCCCCAGCATTTT.

The table lists this clonotype with a few counts. CDR3 in DNA: TGTGCCAGCAGCTTTGACTATGCCGGGGAGCTGTTTTTT. It translates to CASSFDYAGELFF. The chain carries TRBV7-3 and TRBJ2-2; D possibly corresponds to TRBD2 (5 bases). The germline gives CDR1 SGHTA, CDR2 FQGTGA. The CDR3 is made up of 13 amino acids. Trimming pared 3 bases from V and 6 bases from J, leaving 8 bases between. Combining the CDR3 with reference TRBV7-3 and TRBJ2-2 gives the whole variable domain GAGVSQTPSNKVTEKGKYVELRCDPISGHTALYWYRQSLGQGPEFLIYFQGTGAADDSGLPNDRFFAVRPEGSVSTLKIQRTERGDSAVYLCASSFDYAGELFFGEGSRLTVL.

The table lists this clonotype with many counts. The V call is TRBV5-1, the J call TRBJ2-1; 7 bases align to TRBD1. There are 15 residues in the CDR3. Per germline, CDR1 SGHRS and CDR2 YFSETQ. The trim removed 4 bases at V and 5 bases at J, leaving 9 bases unmatched. The CDR3, as DNA: TGCGCCAGCAGCCCGTGGGACAGCGGTAACAATGAGCAGTTCTTC. Encoded protein: CASSPWDSGNNEQFF.

The J gene is TRBJ1-5, the V gene TRBV12-3 or TRBV12-4; 11 positions agree with TRBD1. The CDR3 covers 16 residues. After removal of 6 bases from V and 5 bases from J, the junction contained 9 bases not matched to a gene. The CDR3 sequence: CASSSRTGGEDQPQHF. The CDR3 region has the DNA TGTGCCAGCAGCTCACGGACAGGGGGCGAAGATCAGCCCCAGCATTTT.

This clonotype was seen ten or more times. The chain carries TRBV10-3 and TRBJ2-7; 10 nucleotides match TRBD1. The CDR3 runs 17 residues. In germline, CDR1 is ENHRY, CDR2 SYGVKD. V shed 2 bases and J 0 bases; nucleotides not matched to a gene: 7. The CDR3 is CAISEGWGQGHSYEQYV. The DNA of the CDR3 is TGTGCCATCAGTGAGGGGTGGGGACAGGGGCACTCCTACGAGCAGTACGTC.

Turning to this clonotype: The CDR3 carries no conserved terminal phenylalanine or tryptophan, so it likely arises from a read error. The J gene is TRBJ2-3, the V gene TRBV7-2, with 9 bases fitting TRBD2. CDR3 length equals 16 residues. Germline CDR1 and CDR2: SGHTA and FQGNSA. V was clipped by 0 bases and J by 1 base; unmatched bases: 2. The chain's CDR3 is CASSLAGGRGTDTQYL. The CDR3 DNA sequence: TGTGCCAGCAGCTTAGCGGGCGGGAGGGGCACAGATACGCAGTATTTG.

This clonotype was recorded many times. The V call is TRBV29-1, the J call TRBJ1-1; D not certain. V lost 1 base and J 5 bases, leaving 14 bases between the germline ends. This CDR3 has 14 residues. The germline V gene has CDR1 SQVTM and CDR2 ANQGSEA. The DNA for the CDR3 is TGCAGCGTTGAAGTAGAAGGCGTTAAGACTGAAGCTTTCTTT. This gives the protein CSVEVEGVKTEAFF.

This clonotype was observed a few times. This rearrangement joins TRBV6-2 or TRBV6-3 to TRBJ2-7; D is unclear. V lost 3 bases and J lost 0, with 9 bases in between. Germline loops: CDR1 MNHEY, CDR2 SVGEGT. The CDR3 loop spans 14 amino acids. Here the CDR3 reads CASSYSVSSYEQYV. The CDR3 DNA is TGTGCCAGCAGTTATTCTGTGAGCTCCTACGAGCAGTACGTC.